Below, one T cell receptor beta chain is given with its context. Patients picked for sequencing had shown CD8+CD57+ cell expansion detected by flow cytometry. Every patient presented with severe acquired aplastic anemia. The blood sampling took place in patients who had so far received no therapy. The TCR beta profiling, which covered VDJ combination and CDR3 sequence, was carried out using genomic DNA as the template. A single record per CDR3 protein comes from TCRdb applying MiXCR to the reads. The table lists roughly 98,000 distinct CDR3 sequences, around two thirds of them singletons. This sample was included in a study of CD8+CD57+ T cells in acquired aplastic anemia. Study overall: Yields of DNA that came from sorted CD4+ and CD8+ cells averaged about 2.9 ug.

Germline CDR1 and CDR2: SGHAT and FQDESV (reference sequence). The V end lost 5 bases, the J end lost 0 bases, and 11 bases lay between the germline ends. The CDR3 spans 16 residues. The clonotype originates from a human donor with aplastic anemia. The sequenced material came from sorted CD4+, CD8+, or CD8+CD57+ T cells (not recorded which) from PBMCs. This chain connects TRBV11-1 to TRBJ2-6; D unclear. CDR3 amino acids: CASSPRLGSGANVLTF. CDR3 in DNA: TGTGCCAGCAGCCCCCGGTTGGGCTCTGGGGCCAACGTCCTGACTTTC.